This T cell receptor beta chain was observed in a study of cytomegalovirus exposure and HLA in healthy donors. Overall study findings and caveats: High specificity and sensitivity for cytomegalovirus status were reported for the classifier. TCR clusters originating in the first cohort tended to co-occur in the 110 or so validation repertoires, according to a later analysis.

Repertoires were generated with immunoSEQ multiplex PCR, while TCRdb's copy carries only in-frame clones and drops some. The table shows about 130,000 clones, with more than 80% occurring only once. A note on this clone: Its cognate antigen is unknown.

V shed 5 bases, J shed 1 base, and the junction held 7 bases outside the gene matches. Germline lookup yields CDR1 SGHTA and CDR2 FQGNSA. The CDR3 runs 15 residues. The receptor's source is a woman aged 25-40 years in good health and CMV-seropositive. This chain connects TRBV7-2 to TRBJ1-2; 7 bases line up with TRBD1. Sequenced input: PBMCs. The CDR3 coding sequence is TGTGCCAGCAGCCCCCGGGACAGACATAACTATGGCTACACCTTC. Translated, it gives CASSPRDRHNYGYTF.